These 4 T cell receptor beta chains were sequenced from one sample in a study of shared clonotypes between healthy human individuals. Selected positively for CCR7 and CD45RO-negative, naive CD8 cells excluded terminally differentiated effector memory CD45RA+ cells. Clones were sequenced by immunoSEQ multiplex PCR, and TCRdb holds only the in-frame ones, with some missing. The sample lists about 2.1 million clones; 90% to 95% were seen once. Sequenced input: naive CD8+ T cells from PBMCs. Receptors were obtained from a man aged 18 to 35 in good health. Some clones in this sample may be carry-over from other donors' samples.

The rearrangement joins TRBV7-9 to TRBJ2-1; TRBD2 matches at 9 bases. V dropped 7 bases and J dropped 4; count of bases not matched to a gene: 8. The CDR3 is made up of 15 amino acids. Per germline, CDR1 SEHNR and CDR2 FQNEAQ (reference sequence). DNA for the CDR3: TGTGCCAGCACAACGGGACTAGCTGATTACAATGAGCAGTTCTTC. Encoded protein: CASTTGLADYNEQFF.

V is TRBV19 and J is TRBJ1-3, with D unclear. Between the trimmed V and J ends, which lost 5 bases and 0 bases, there was a span of 11 bases. This CDR3 is built from 15 residues. In germline, CDR1 is LNHDA, CDR2 SQIVND (reference sequence). The DNA of the CDR3 is TGTGCCAGTAGTGAAACAGTGCTCTCTGGAAACACCATATATTTT. Protein product: CASSETVLSGNTIYF. The full variable domain, rest sourced from reference TRBV19 and TRBJ1-3, is DGGITQSPKYLFRKEGQNVTLSCEQNLNHDAMYWYRQDPGQGLRLIYYSQIVNDFQKGDIAEGYSVSREKKESFPLTVTSAQKNPTAFYLCASSETVLSGNTIYFGEGSWLTVV.

The chain joins TRBV27 to TRBJ2-7, with TRBD1 as a possible D gene (6 bases). The CDR3 has 14 amino acids. CDR1 and CDR2 (germline): MNHEY, SMNVEV (reference sequence). The V and J ends lost 8 bases and 0 bases respectively, with 14 bases between them. CDR3 protein: CASQNRATSYEQYF. DNA of the CDR3: TGTGCCAGCCAGAACAGGGCCACCTCCTACGAGCAGTACTTC.

As DNA, the CDR3 is TGTGCCAGCAGTGAATTTCATCCGGGACAGGGTTCCTACGAGCAGTACTTC. It yields the protein CASSEFHPGQGSYEQYF. This chain joins TRBV2 and TRBJ2-7; 9 bases align to TRBD1. Germline CDR1 and CDR2: SNHLY and FYNNEI. Trimming removed 2 bases from V and 1 base from J; junction bases left unmatched: 9. This CDR3 is 17 amino acids long.